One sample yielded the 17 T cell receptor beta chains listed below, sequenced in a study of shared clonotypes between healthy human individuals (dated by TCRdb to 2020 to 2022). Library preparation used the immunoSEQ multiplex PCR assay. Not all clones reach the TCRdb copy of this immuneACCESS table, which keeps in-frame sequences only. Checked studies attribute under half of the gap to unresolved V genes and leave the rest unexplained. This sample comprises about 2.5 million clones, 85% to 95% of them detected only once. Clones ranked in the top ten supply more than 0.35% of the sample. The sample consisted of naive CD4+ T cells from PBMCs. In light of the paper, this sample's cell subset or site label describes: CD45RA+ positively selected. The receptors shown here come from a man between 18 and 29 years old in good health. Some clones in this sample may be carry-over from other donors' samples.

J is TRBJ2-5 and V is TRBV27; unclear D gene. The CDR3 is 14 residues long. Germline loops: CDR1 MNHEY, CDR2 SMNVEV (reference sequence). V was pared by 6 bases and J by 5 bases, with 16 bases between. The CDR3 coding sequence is TGTGCCAGCAGGGAAAATTGGGGTTCGGAGACCCAGTACTTC. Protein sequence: CASRENWGSETQYF.

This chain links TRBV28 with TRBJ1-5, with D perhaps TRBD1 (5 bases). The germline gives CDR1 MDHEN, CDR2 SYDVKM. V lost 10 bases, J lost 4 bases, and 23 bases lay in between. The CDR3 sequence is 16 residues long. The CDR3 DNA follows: TGTGCCATCTTACCGTCAGGGAGAGGAGGAAATCAGCCCCAGCATTTT. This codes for CAILPSGRGGNQPQHF.

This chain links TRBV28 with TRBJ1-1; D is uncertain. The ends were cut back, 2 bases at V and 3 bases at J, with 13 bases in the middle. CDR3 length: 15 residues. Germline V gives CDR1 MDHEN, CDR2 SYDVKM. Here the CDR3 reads CASSLHATTDTEAFF. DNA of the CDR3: TGTGCCAGCAGTTTACACGCCACTACGGACACTGAAGCTTTCTTT.

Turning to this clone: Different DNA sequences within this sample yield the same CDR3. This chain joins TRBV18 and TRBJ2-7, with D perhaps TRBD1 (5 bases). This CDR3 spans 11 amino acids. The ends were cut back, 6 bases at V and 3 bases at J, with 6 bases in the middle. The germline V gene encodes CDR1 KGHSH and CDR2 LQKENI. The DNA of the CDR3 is TGTGCCAGCTCCGACAGCTACGAGCAGTACTTC. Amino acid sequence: CASSDSYEQYF.

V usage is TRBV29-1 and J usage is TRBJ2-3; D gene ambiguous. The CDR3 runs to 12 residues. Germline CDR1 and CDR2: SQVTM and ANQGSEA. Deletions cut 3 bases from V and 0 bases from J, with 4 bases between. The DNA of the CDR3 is TGCAGCGTTGAGATGAGCACAGATACGCAGTATTTT. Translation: CSVEMSTDTQYF.

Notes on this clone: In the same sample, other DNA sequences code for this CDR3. The CDR3 is CASSFSGGSYNEQFF. In nucleotides, the CDR3 is TGTGCCAGCAGCTTTAGCGGAGGGTCCTACAATGAGCAGTTCTTC. The V and J genes are TRBV27 and TRBJ2-1; D possibly corresponds to TRBD2 (6 bases). The CDR3 consists of 15 residues. V lost 6 bases, J lost 1 base, and 13 bases lay in between. Per the germline V gene, CDR1 is MNHEY and CDR2 is SMNVEV (reference sequence).

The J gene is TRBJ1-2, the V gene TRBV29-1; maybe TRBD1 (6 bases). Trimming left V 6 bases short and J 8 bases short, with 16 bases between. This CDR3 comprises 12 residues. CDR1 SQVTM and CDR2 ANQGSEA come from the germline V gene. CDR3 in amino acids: CSVVTGHGGYTF. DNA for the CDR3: TGCAGCGTCGTCACAGGGCATGGCGGCTACACCTTC.

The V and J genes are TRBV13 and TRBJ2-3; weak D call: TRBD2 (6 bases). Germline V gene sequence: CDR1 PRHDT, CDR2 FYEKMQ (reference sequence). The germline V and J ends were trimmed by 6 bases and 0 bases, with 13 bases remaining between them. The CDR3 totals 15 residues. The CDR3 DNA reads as TGTGCCAGCAGTCCCCCGGGACTTAGCACAGATACGCAGTATTTT. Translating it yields CASSPPGLSTDTQYF.

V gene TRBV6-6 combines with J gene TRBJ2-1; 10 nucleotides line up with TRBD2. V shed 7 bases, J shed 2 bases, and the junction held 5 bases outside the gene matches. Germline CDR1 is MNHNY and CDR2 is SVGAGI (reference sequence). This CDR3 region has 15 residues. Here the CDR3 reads CASTPAGGTYNEQFF. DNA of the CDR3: TGTGCCAGCACTCCAGCGGGAGGGACCTACAATGAGCAGTTCTTC.

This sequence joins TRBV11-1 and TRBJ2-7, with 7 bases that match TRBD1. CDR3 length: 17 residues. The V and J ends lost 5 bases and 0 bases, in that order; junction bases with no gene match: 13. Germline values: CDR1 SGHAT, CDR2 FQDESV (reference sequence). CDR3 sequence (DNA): TGTGCCAGCAGCCCGAAGGGTAGGGGGCCGAGCTCCTACGAGCAGTACTTC. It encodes CASSPKGRGPSSYEQYF.

The chain's CDR3 is CATYTSGRSNEQFF. The DNA of the CDR3 is TGTGCCACCTATACTAGCGGGCGGTCCAATGAGCAGTTCTTC. The chain employs TRBV6-6 and TRBJ2-1, with 9 bases that match TRBD2. V lost 10 bases and J lost 6; bases outside the gene matches: 10. The germline V gene encodes CDR1 MNHNY and CDR2 SVGAGI (reference sequence). This CDR3 contains 14 residues.

For the CDR3, the DNA is TGTGCCAGCAGGAGAAGCGGGGACTATGGCTACACCTTC. Translated: CASRRSGDYGYTF. The rearrangement uses TRBV27 and TRBJ1-2; D is undetermined. Germline CDR1 and CDR2: MNHEY and SMNVEV (reference sequence). Trimming took off 6 bases at V and 3 bases at J, with 11 bases between the two ends. The CDR3 runs 13 residues.

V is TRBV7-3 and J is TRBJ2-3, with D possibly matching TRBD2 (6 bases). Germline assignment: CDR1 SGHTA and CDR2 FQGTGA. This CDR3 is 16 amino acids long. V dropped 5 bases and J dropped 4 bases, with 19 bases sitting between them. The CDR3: CASSPRGGMSADTQYF. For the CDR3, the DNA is TGTGCCAGCAGCCCTAGGGGCGGGATGAGCGCAGATACGCAGTATTTT.

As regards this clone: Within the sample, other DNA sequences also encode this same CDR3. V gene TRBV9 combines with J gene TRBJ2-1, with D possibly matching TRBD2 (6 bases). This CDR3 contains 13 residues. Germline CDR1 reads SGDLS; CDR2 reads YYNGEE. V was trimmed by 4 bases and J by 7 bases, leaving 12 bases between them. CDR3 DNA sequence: TGTGCCAGCAGCCCTCCGGGGGTTAATGAGCAGTTCTTC. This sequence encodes CASSPPGVNEQFF.

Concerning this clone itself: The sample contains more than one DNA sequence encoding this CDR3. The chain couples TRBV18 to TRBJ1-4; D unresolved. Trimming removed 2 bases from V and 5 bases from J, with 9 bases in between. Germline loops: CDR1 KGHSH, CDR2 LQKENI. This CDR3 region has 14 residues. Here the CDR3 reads CASSPGQGNEKLFF. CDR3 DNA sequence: TGTGCCAGCTCACCAGGGCAAGGGAATGAAAAACTGTTTTTT.

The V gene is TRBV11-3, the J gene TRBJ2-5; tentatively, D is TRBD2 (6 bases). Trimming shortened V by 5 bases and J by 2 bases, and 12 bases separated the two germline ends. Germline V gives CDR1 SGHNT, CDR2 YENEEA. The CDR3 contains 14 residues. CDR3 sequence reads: CASSRRGGQETQYF. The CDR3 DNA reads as TGTGCCAGCAGCCGACGGGGAGGTCAAGAGACCCAGTACTTC.

The CDR3 sequence is CASSPLVGGNTGELFF. In nucleotides, the CDR3 is TGTGCCAGCTCACCCCTAGTGGGGGGTAACACCGGGGAGCTGTTTTTT. This chain uses TRBV18 with TRBJ2-2, with D tentatively TRBD2 (6 bases). The V gene lost 3 bases and the J gene lost 2 bases, with 13 bases spanning the gap. Germline loops: CDR1 KGHSH, CDR2 LQKENI. The CDR3 has 16 amino acids.